This TCR beta chain was retrieved from a study of monozygotic twins with inflammatory bowel disease. Overall study results and limits: Repertoire similarity matched across concordant and discordant twins, perhaps owing to limited power. Resolution of different T cell subtypes was not achieved. Support for a single strong signal or clonotype associated with IBD was absent.

With the 5' RACE reads reprocessed, TCRdb shows one record per CDR3 protein and no DNA. Its table records about 160,000 distinct CDR3 sequences. The germline V gene encodes CDR1 LGHDT and CDR2 YNNKEL (reference sequence). The CDR3 extends over 11 amino acids. A note on this clonotype: No antigen is known for it.

The TCR originated in a human donor with ulcerative colitis or Crohn's disease, or a healthy co-twin of an affected twin (not recorded which). The chain joins TRBV3-1 to TRBJ2-1. Material: blood. This chain's CDR3 is CASSQGTGLFF.